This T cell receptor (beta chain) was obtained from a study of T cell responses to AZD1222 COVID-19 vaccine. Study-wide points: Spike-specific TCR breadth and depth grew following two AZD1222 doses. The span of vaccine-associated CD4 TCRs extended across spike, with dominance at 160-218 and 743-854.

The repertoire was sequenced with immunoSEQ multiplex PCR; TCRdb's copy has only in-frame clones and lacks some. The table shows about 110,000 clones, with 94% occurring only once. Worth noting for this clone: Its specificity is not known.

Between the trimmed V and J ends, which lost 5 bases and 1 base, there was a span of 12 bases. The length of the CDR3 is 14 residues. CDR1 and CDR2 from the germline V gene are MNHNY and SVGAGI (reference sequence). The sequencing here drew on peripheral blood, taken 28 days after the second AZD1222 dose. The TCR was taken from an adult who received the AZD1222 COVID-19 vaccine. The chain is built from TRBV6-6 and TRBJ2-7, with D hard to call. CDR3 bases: TGTGCCAGCAGTCCCTCCGGGTCGTCCTACGAGCAGTACTTC. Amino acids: CASSPSGSSYEQYF.